Listed here are 23 T cell receptor beta chains from one sample, sequenced in a study of T cell responses to AZD1222 COVID-19 vaccine. Clones were sequenced by immunoSEQ multiplex PCR, and TCRdb holds only the in-frame ones, with some missing. This sample has under 200,000 clones; roughly nine tenths occur once, and the top ten carry about 1.6%. Sequencing was performed on peripheral blood, taken on day 0 of AZD1222 vaccination. These receptors were collected from an adult in good health.

The gene calls are TRBV28 and TRBJ1-6; D gene ambiguous. Germline assignment: CDR1 MDHEN and CDR2 SYDVKM. CDR3 length equals 19 residues. V lost 3 bases to trimming and J lost 5 bases, with 23 bases between them. For the CDR3, the DNA is TGTGCCAGCAGTTTCGTCGGATCCCGATATTCCTTTAATAATTCACCCCTCCACTTT. It codes for CASSFVGSRYSFNNSPLHF.

In this sample, this clone turned up once. This CDR3 is CASTPDFYAGELFF. The CDR3 nucleotides are TGTGCCAGTACCCCGGACTTTTACGCCGGGGAGCTGTTTTTT. The chain employs TRBV19 and TRBJ2-2; TRBD2 is a possible D gene (5 bases). Trimming took 7 bases from V and 6 from J, leaving 15 bases between them. Germline V gives CDR1 LNHDA, CDR2 SQIVND (reference sequence). The CDR3 has 14 amino acids.

Only one count was recorded for this clone. The V and J genes are TRBV10-3 and TRBJ2-1; 11 positions agree with TRBD2. The V and J ends lost 6 bases and 0 bases, in that order; junction bases with no gene match: 7. This CDR3 has 17 residues. The germline V gene has CDR1 ENHRY and CDR2 SYGVKD. The CDR3 here is CAIRGTSGGSSYNEQFF. CDR3 bases: TGTGCCATCAGGGGAACTAGCGGGGGTAGCTCCTACAATGAGCAGTTCTTC.

The J gene is TRBJ1-2, the V gene TRBV19; 9 bases fit TRBD1. Trimming cost V 7 bases and J 1 base; bases outside gene matches: 10. From germline, CDR1 is LNHDA and CDR2 SQIVND (reference sequence). The CDR3 totals 16 residues. CDR3 in DNA: TGTGCCAGTACCTACGGGACAGGGAGTCTTAACTATGGCTACACCTTC. It is translated as CASTYGTGSLNYGYTF.

V gene TRBV7-3 combines with J gene TRBJ1-1, with 8 bases lining up with TRBD1. This CDR3 region has 13 residues. V lost 5 bases to trimming and J lost 5 bases; unmatched junction nucleotides: 4. From germline, CDR1 is SGHTA and CDR2 FQGTGA. The CDR3 DNA is TGTGCCAGCAGCAAACACAGGGGGACTGAAGCTTTCTTT. Translating it yields CASSKHRGTEAFF.

CDR3 in amino acids: CASHFAGPEAFF. The CDR3 DNA reads as TGTGCCAGCCACTTTGCGGGACCAGAAGCTTTCTTT. This chain connects TRBV12-3 or TRBV12-4 to TRBJ1-1, with D perhaps TRBD1 (5 bases). V was clipped by 8 bases and J by 8 bases, with 15 bases between them. The CDR3 covers 12 residues.

This chain connects TRBV6-5 to TRBJ2-2; 7 bases map to TRBD1. Trimming removed 7 bases from V and 1 base from J; junction bases left unmatched: 3. CDR1 MNHEY and CDR2 SVGAGI come from the germline V gene. CDR3 length equals 14 residues. The CDR3 sequence is CASTYRGNTGELFF. CDR3 DNA: TGTGCCAGCACGTACAGGGGGAACACCGGGGAGCTGTTTTTT.

This clone has just one count. V is TRBV7-2 and J is TRBJ1-4; tentatively, D is TRBD1 (5 bases). V was shortened by 1 base and J by 7 bases, with 16 bases between the two germline ends. Germline CDR1 reads SGHTA; CDR2 reads FQGNSA. The CDR3 consists of 16 residues. The CDR3 coding sequence is TGTGCCAGCAGCTTAGGTAATCGGGACGGTGCTGAAAAACTGTTTTTT. It yields the protein CASSLGNRDGAEKLFF.

The gene calls are TRBV28 and TRBJ1-1; no definite D call. V shed 6 bases and J shed 1 base, with 15 bases lying between them. CDR3 length equals 15 residues. Germline CDR1 is MDHEN and CDR2 is SYDVKM. The DNA for the CDR3 is TGTGCCAGCAGAGTTTTTACAGAGAGGAACACTGAAGCTTTCTTT. Its translation is CASRVFTERNTEAFF.

The chain links TRBV2 to TRBJ2-1; 11 bases are shared with TRBD2. Germline V CDR1 and CDR2: SNHLY, FYNNEI. V lost 2 bases to trimming and J lost 10 bases; unmatched junction nucleotides: 7. CDR3 length equals 15 residues. The CDR3 loop is CASSELAGGPGEQFF. The CDR3 region has the DNA TGTGCCAGCAGTGAACTAGCGGGGGGTCCTGGGGAGCAGTTCTTC.

V is TRBV5-5 and J is TRBJ2-7; 8 bases fit TRBD1. This CDR3 spans 15 amino acids. Losses at the gene ends were 4 bases for V and 4 bases for J; bases not matched to a gene: 10. Looked up from germline, CDR1 is SGHKS and CDR2 is YYEKEE (reference sequence). For the CDR3, the DNA is TGTGCCAGCAGCGGAGAGGACAGGGCCCTTTACGAGCAGTACTTC. Its protein is CASSGEDRALYEQYF.

This chain links TRBV4-2 with TRBJ2-5; D perhaps matches TRBD2 (6 bases). This CDR3 spans 18 amino acids. The V gene lost 3 bases and the J gene lost 1 base, with 21 bases spanning the gap. The germline CDR1 and CDR2 sequences are LGHNA and YNFKEQ. This chain's CDR3 is CASSHSGASQTFQETQYF. In nucleotides, the CDR3 is TGTGCCAGCAGCCATTCGGGAGCTAGCCAGACGTTCCAAGAGACCCAGTACTTC.

The V call is TRBV5-1, the J call TRBJ2-7, with 13 bases identical to TRBD2. J lost 3 bases, V lost 3 bases, and 12 bases had no gene match. Germline lookup yields CDR1 SGHRS and CDR2 YFSETQ. CDR3 length: 18 residues. The CDR3 bases are TGCGCCAGCAGCTGGACTAGCGGGGGCCTGAATCCCCTCTACGAGCAGTACTTC. This translates into CASSWTSGGLNPLYEQYF.

The chain carries TRBV28 and TRBJ2-7; 9 nucleotides agree with TRBD1. Germline loops: CDR1 MDHEN, CDR2 SYDVKM. The CDR3 contains 15 residues. V gave up 3 bases and J gave up 1 base; unmatched junction bases: 4. This CDR3 is CASSFNRGPSYEQYF. The CDR3 DNA reads as TGTGCCAGCAGTTTCAACAGGGGGCCTTCCTACGAGCAGTACTTC.

The rearrangement links TRBV20-1 to TRBJ2-7, with a tentative D call TRBD1 (5 bases). V was pared by 7 bases and J by 5 bases, with 12 bases between. Germline V gene lookup returns CDR1 DFQATT and CDR2 SNEGSKA (reference sequence). The CDR3 is 11 amino acids. The CDR3 region has the DNA TGCAGTGTCCTAGGGGTGGACGAGCAGTACTTC. Protein product: CSVLGVDEQYF.

V and J are TRBV4-1 and TRBJ2-2; 8 bases match TRBD2. The V and J ends lost 8 bases and 4 bases, in that order; junction bases with no gene match: 9. CDR1 MGHRA and CDR2 YSYEKL come from the germline V gene. This CDR3 is built from 15 residues. DNA of the CDR3: TGCGCCAGCCGACCGGGCGGGGGGACCACCGGGGAGCTGTTTTTT. Its protein is CASRPGGGTTGELFF.

The chain uses TRBV11-3 and TRBJ2-7, with 7 positions matching TRBD1. This CDR3 is 15 amino acids long. J gave up 0 bases and V 6 bases, and 8 bases lay outside the gene matches. Germline V gives CDR1 SGHNT, CDR2 YENEEA. The CDR3: CASRPKTGPSYEQYF. CDR3 nucleotide sequence: TGTGCCAGCAGACCGAAGACAGGGCCCTCCTACGAGCAGTACTTC.

The CDR3 nucleotides are TGTGCCAGCTCCCCCATGGGCTCCTATAATTCACCCCTCCACTTT. This codes for CASSPMGSYNSPLHF. V usage is TRBV18 and J usage is TRBJ1-6; the D is unclear. This CDR3 is 15 amino acids long. Germline V gene sequence: CDR1 KGHSH, CDR2 LQKENI. Trimming pared 6 bases from V and 0 bases from J, leaving 9 bases between.

The rearrangement joins TRBV3-1 (or the pseudogene TRBV3-2) to TRBJ2-3; TRBD2 matches at 8 bases. Losses at the gene ends were 1 base for V and 5 bases for J; bases not matched to a gene: 8. Germline-derived CDR1 and CDR2 are LGHDT and YNNKEL (reference sequence). This CDR3 has 16 residues. Here the CDR3 DNA reads TGTGCCAGCAGCCAAGTTGACGGGGGGGCCGGAGATACGCAGTATTTT. Translation gives CASSQVDGGAGDTQYF.

The rearrangement links TRBV6-1 to TRBJ1-1; the D gene is possibly TRBD1 (6 bases). Germline CDR1 and CDR2: MNHNS and SASEGT. V lost 2 bases, J lost 1 base, and 8 bases lay in between. The CDR3 is 14 amino acids. CDR3 protein: CASSEWDKNTEAFF. The CDR3 region has the DNA TGTGCCAGCAGTGAATGGGACAAGAACACTGAAGCTTTCTTT.

V is TRBV5-4 and J is TRBJ2-3; 14 positions agree with TRBD2. Germline lookup yields CDR1 SGHNT and CDR2 YYREEE (reference sequence). V trimming: 4 bases; J trimming: 5 bases; junction bases outside the gene matches: 6. The CDR3 spans 16 residues. For the CDR3, the DNA is TGTGCCAGCAGCACCGGACTAGCGGGGGGAGAAGATACGCAGTATTTT. Amino acid sequence: CASSTGLAGGEDTQYF.

The rearrangement joins TRBV7-3 to TRBJ2-3; TRBD2 agrees at 7 bases. This CDR3 has 16 residues. V shed 4 bases, J shed 4 bases, and the junction held 11 bases outside the gene matches. The germline V gene encodes CDR1 SGHTA and CDR2 FQGTGA. The CDR3 here is CASSSNRGAGADTQYF. The CDR3 bases are TGTGCCAGCAGCTCAAATCGCGGTGCGGGGGCAGATACGCAGTATTTT.

This rearrangement joins TRBV6-5 to TRBJ1-2; D is perhaps TRBD1 (6 bases). The germline V gene encodes CDR1 MNHEY and CDR2 SVGAGI. The CDR3 extends over 12 amino acids. The V end was cut by 10 bases, the J end by 6 bases, with 15 bases between. CDR3 protein: CATQFGGHGYTF. CDR3 DNA sequence: TGTGCCACCCAATTCGGGGGGCATGGCTACACCTTC.